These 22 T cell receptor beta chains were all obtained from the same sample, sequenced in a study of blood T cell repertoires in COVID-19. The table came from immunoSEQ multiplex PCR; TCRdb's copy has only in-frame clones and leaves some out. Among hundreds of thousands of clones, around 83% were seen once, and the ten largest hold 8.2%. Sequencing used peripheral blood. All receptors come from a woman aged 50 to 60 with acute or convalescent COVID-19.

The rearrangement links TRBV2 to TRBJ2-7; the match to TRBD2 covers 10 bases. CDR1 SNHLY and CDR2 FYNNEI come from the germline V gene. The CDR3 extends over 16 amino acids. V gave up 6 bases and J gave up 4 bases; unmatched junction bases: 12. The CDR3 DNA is TGTGCCAGCAGACTTAGCGGGAGGACTATTAATTACGAGCAGTACTTC. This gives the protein CASRLSGRTINYEQYF.

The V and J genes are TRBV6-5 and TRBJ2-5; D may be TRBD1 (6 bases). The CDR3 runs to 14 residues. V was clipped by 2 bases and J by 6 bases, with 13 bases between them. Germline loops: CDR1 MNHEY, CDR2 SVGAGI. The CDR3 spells CASSYQGKIKTQYF. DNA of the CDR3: TGTGCCAGCAGTTACCAGGGGAAAATAAAGACCCAGTACTTC.

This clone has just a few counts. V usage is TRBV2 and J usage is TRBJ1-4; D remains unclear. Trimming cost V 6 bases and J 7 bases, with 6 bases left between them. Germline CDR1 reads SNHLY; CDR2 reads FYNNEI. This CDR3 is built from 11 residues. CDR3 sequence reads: CASSRSEKLFF. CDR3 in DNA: TGTGCCAGCAGCCGGAGTGAAAAACTGTTTTTT.

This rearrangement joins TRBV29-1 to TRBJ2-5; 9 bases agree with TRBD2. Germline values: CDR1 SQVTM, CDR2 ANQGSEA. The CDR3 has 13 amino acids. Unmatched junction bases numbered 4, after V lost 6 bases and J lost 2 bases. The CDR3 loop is CSVSTSGQETQYF. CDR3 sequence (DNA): TGCAGCGTGTCGACTAGCGGACAAGAGACCCAGTACTTC. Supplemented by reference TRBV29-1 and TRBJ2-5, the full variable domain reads SAVISQKPSRDICQRGTSLTIQCQVDSQVTMMFWYRQQPGQSLTLIATANQGSEATYESGFVIDKFPISRPNLTFSTLTVSNMSPEDSSIYLCSVSTSGQETQYFGPGTRLLVL.

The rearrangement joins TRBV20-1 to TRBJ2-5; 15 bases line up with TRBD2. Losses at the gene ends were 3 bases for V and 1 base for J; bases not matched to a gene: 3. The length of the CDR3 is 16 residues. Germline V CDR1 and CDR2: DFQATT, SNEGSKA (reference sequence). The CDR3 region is CSASRGLAGGQETQYF. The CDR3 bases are TGCAGTGCTAGTAGGGGACTAGCGGGAGGCCAAGAGACCCAGTACTTC.

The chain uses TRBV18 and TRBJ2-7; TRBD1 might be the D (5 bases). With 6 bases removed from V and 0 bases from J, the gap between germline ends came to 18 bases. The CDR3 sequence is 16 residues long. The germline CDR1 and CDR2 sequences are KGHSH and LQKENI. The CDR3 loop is CASSRNDRSSSYEQYF. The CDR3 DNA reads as TGTGCCAGCTCCCGAAACGACAGATCGAGCTCCTACGAGCAGTACTTC.

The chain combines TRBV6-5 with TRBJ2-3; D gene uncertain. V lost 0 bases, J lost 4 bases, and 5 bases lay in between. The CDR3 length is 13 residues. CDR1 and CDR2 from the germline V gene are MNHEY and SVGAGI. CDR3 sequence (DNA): TGTGCCAGCAGTTACTCGTCTGCAGATACGCAGTATTTT. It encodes CASSYSSADTQYF.

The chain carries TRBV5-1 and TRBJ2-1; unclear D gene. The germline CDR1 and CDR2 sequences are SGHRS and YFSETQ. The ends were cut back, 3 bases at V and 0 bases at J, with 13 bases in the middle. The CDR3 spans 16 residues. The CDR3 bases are TGCGCCAGCAGCTCCGACCTAGATAACTCCTACAATGAGCAGTTCTTC. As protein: CASSSDLDNSYNEQFF.

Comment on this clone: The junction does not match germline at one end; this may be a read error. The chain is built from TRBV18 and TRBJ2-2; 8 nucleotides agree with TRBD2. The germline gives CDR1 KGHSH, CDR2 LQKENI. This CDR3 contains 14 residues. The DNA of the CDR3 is TGTGCCAGCTCACCAGGACTAGCAGACGGGAAGCTGTTTTTT. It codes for CASSPGLADGKLFF.

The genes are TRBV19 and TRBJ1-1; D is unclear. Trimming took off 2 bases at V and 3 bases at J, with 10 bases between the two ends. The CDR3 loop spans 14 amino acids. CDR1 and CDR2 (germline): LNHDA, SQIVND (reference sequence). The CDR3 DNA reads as TGTGCCAGTAGTATAACGGTTGCTGACACTGAAGCTTTCTTT. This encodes CASSITVADTEAFF. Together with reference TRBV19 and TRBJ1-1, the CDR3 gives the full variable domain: DGGITQSPKYLFRKEGQNVTLSCEQNLNHDAMYWYRQDPGQGLRLIYYSQIVNDFQKGDIAEGYSVSREKKESFPLTVTSAQKNPTAFYLCASSITVADTEAFFGQGTRLTVV.

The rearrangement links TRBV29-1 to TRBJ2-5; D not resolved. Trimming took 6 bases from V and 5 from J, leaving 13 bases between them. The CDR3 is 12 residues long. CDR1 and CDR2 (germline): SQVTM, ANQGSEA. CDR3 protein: CSVAREEETQYF. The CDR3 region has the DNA TGCAGCGTGGCCCGTGAGGAGGAGACCCAGTACTTC. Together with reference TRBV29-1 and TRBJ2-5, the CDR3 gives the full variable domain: SAVISQKPSRDICQRGTSLTIQCQVDSQVTMMFWYRQQPGQSLTLIATANQGSEATYESGFVIDKFPISRPNLTFSTLTVSNMSPEDSSIYLCSVAREEETQYFGPGTRLLVL.

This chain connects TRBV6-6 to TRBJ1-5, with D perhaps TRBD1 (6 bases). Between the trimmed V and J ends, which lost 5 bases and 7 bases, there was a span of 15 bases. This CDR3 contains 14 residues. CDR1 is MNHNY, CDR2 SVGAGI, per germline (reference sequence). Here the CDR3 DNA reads TGTGCCAGCAGTCTCGGGGGGCCGTTGCAGCCCCAGCATTTT. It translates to CASSLGGPLQPQHF.

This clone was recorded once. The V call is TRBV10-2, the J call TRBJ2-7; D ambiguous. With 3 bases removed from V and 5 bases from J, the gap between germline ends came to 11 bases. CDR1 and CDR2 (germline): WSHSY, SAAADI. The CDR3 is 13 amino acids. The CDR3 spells CASSDQRLNEQYF. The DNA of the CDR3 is TGCGCCAGCAGTGATCAGAGGCTAAACGAGCAGTACTTC.

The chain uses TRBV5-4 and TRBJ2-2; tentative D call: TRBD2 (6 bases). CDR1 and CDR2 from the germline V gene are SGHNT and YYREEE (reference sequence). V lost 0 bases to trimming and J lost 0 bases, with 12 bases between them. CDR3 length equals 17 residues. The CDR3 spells CASSLASRGANTGELFF. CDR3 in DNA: TGTGCCAGCAGCTTGGCCTCTCGCGGGGCGAACACCGGGGAGCTGTTTTTT.

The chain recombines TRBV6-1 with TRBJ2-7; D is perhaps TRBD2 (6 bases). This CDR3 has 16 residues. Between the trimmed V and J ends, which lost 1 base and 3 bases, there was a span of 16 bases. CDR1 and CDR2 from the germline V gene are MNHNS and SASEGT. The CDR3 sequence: CASSEEGLAYLYEQYF. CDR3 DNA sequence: TGTGCCAGCAGTGAAGAAGGGCTAGCGTATCTCTACGAGCAGTACTTC.

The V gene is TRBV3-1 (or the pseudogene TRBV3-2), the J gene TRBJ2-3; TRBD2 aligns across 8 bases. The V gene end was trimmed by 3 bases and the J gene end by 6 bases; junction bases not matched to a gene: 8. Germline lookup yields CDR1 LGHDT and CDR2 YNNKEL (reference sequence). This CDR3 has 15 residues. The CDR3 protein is CASSHREGRSDTQYF. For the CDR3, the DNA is TGTGCCAGCAGCCACCGGGAGGGCCGTTCCGATACGCAGTATTTT.

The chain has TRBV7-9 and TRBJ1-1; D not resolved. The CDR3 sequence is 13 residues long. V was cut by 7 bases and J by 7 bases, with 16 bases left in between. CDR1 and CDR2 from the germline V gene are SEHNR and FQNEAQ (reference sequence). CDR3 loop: CASTPGGRGEAFF. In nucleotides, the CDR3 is TGTGCCAGCACACCTGGTGGCCGGGGTGAAGCTTTCTTT.

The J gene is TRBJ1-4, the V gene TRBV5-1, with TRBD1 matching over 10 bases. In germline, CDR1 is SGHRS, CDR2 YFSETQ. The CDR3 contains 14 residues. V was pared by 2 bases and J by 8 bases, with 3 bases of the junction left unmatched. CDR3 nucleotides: TGCGCCAGCAGCTTATCGGGACAGGGGGAAAAACTGTTTTTT. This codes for CASSLSGQGEKLFF.

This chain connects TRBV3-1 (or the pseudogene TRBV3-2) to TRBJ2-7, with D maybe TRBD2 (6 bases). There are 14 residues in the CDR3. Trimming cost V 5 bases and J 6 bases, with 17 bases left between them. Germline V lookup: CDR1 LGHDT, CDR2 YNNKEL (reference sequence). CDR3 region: CASSYRGGGGEQYF. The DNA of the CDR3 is TGTGCCAGCAGCTACCGAGGTGGGGGAGGCGAGCAGTACTTC.

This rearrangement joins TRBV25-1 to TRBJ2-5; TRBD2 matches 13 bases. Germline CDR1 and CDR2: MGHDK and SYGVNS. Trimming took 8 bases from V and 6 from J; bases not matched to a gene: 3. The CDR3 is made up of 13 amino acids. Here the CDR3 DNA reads TGTGCCAGCGGACTAGCGGGAGTTCAGACCCAGTACTTC. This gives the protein CASGLAGVQTQYF.

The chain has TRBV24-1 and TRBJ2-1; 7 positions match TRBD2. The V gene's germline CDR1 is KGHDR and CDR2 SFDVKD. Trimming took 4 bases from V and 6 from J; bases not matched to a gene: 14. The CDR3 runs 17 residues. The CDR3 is CATSDIGPRGGANEQFF. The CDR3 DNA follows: TGTGCCACCAGTGACATAGGGCCGCGGGGAGGGGCCAATGAGCAGTTCTTC.

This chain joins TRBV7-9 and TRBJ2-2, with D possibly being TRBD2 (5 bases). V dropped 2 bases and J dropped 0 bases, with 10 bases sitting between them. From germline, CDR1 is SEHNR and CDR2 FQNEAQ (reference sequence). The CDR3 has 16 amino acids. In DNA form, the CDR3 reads TGTGCCAGCAGCTTAACGACTACCCCGAACACCGGGGAGCTGTTTTTT. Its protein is CASSLTTTPNTGELFF.